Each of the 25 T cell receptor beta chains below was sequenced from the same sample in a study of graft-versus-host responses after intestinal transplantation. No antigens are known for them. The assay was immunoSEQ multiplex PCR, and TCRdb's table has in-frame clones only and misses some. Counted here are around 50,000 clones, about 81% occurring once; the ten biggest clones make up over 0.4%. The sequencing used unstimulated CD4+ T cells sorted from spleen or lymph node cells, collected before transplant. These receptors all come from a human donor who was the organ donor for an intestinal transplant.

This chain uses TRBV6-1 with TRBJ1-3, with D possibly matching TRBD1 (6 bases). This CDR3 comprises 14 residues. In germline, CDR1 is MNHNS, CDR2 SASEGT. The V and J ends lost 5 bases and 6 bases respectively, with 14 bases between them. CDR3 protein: CASSSGVGLNTIYF. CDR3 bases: TGTGCCAGCAGTTCAGGGGTTGGGCTAAACACCATATATTTT.

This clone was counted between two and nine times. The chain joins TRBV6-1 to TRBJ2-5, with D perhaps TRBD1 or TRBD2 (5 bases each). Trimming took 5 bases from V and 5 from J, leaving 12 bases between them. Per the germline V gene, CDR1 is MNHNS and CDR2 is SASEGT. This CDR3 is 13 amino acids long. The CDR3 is CASSTDWGETQYF. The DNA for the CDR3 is TGTGCCAGCAGTACCGACTGGGGGGAGACCCAGTACTTC.

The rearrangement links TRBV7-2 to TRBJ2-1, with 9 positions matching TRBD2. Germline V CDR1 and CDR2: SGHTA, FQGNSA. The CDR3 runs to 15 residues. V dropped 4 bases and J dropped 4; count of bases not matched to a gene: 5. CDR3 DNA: TGTGCCAGCAGCTCACTAGCGGGTCCATACAATGAGCAGTTCTTC. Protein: CASSSLAGPYNEQFF. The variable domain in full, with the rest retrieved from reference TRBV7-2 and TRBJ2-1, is GAGVSQSPSNKVTEKGKDVELRCDPISGHTALYWYRQSLGQGLEFLIYFQGNSAPDKSGLPSDRFSAERTGGSVSTLTIQRTQQEDSAVYLCASSSLAGPYNEQFFGPGTRLTVL.

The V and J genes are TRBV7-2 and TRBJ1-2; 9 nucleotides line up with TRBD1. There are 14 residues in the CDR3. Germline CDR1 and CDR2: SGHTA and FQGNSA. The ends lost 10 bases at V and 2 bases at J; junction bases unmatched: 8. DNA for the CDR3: TGTGCCACCCAGAGGGACAGGGCCAACTATGGCTACACCTTC. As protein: CATQRDRANYGYTF.

The CDR3 loop is CASSLPQGWPFF. Written as DNA, the CDR3 is TGTGCCAGCAGCTTGCCTCAGGGCTGGCCTTTCTTT. The V call is TRBV5-6, the J call TRBJ1-1, with TRBD1 as a possible D gene (5 bases). The CDR3 extends over 12 amino acids. V gave up 1 base and J gave up 12 bases, with 13 bases separating them. CDR1 SGHDT and CDR2 YYEEEE come from the germline V gene.

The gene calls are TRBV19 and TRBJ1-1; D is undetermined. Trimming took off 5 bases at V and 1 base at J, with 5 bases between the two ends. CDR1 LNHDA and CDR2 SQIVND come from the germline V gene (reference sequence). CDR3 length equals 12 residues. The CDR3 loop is CASSDKNTEAFF. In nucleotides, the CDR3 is TGTGCCAGTAGTGATAAGAACACTGAAGCTTTCTTT.

CDR3 sequence: CAWSQDEQYF. The DNA for the CDR3 is TGTGCCTGGAGCCAAGACGAGCAGTACTTC. V gene TRBV30 combines with J gene TRBJ2-7; D unclear. The CDR3 is 10 amino acids. Germline V gene data show CDR1 as GTSNPN and CDR2 as SVGIG (reference sequence). V was trimmed by 3 bases and J by 5 bases, leaving 5 bases between them.

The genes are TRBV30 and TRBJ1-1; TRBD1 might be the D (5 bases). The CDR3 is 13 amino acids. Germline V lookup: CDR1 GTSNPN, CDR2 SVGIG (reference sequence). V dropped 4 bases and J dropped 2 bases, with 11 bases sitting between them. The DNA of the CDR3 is TGTGCCTGGAATACCGGACATAACACTGAAGCTTTCTTT. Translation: CAWNTGHNTEAFF.

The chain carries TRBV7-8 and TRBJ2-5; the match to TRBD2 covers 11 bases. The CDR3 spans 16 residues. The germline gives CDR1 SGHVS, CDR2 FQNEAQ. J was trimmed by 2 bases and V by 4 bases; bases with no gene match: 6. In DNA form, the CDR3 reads TGTGCCAGCAGCTCCCTGGTAGCGGGAGGGCAAGAGACCCAGTACTTC. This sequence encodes CASSSLVAGGQETQYF.

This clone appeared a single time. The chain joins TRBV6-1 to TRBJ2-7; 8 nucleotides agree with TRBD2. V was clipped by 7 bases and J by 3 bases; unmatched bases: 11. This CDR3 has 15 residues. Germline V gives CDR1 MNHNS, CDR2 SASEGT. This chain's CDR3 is CASTLGLARIYEQYF. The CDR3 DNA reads TGTGCCAGCACCCTAGGACTAGCCCGGATCTACGAGCAGTACTTC.

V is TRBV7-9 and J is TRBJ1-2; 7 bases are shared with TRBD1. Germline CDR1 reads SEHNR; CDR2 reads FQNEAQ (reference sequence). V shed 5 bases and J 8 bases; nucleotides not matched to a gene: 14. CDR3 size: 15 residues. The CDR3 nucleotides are TGTGCCAGCAGCCCGGCCCGCACAGGGGCCGCGGGCTACACCTTC. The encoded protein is CASSPARTGAAGYTF.

The CDR3, as DNA: TGTGCCAGCAGACCAACTAGCGTCCGCACAGATACGCAGTATTTT. It yields the protein CASRPTSVRTDTQYF. The V and J genes are TRBV6-5 and TRBJ2-3; 7 nucleotides line up with TRBD2. Germline V lookup: CDR1 MNHEY, CDR2 SVGAGI. Losses at the gene ends were 6 bases for V and 1 base for J; bases not matched to a gene: 7. The CDR3 contains 15 residues.

CDR3 nucleotide sequence: TGTGCCAGCAGCCAAGATCGGTGGGGTGGCTACACCTTC. Protein: CASSQDRWGGYTF. The V call is TRBV4-2, the J call TRBJ1-2, with unresolved D. V gave up 0 bases and J gave up 7 bases, with 9 bases separating them. The length of the CDR3 is 13 residues. In germline, CDR1 is LGHNA, CDR2 YNFKEQ.

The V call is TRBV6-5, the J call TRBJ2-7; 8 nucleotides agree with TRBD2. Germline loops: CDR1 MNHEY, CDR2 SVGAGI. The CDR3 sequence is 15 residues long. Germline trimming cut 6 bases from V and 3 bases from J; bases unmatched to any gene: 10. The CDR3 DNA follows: TGTGCCAGCAGGCCCGGGACTAGTGTCATCTACGAGCAGTACTTC. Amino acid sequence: CASRPGTSVIYEQYF.

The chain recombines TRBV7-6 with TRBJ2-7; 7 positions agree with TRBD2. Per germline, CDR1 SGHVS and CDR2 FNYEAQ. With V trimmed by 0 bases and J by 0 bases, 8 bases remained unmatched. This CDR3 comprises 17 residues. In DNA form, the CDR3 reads TGTGCCAGCAGCTTAGCGCCCCCCCTAGCGGCCTCCTACGAGCAGTACTTC. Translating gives CASSLAPPLAASYEQYF. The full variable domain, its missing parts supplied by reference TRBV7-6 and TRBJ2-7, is GAGVSQSPRYKVTKRGQDVALRCDPISGHVSLYWYRQALGQGPEFLTYFNYEAQQDKSGLPNDRFSAERPEGSISTLTIQRTEQRDSAMYRCASSLAPPLAASYEQYFGPGTRLTVT.

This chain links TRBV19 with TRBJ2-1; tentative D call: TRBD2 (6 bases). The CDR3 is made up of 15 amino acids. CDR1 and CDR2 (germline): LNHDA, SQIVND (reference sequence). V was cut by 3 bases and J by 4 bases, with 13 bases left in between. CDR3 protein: CASSIPGTQYNEQFF. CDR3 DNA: TGTGCCAGTAGTATCCCTGGGACTCAGTACAATGAGCAGTTCTTC. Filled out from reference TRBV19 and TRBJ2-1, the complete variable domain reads DGGITQSPKYLFRKEGQNVTLSCEQNLNHDAMYWYRQDPGQGLRLIYYSQIVNDFQKGDIAEGYSVSREKKESFPLTVTSAQKNPTAFYLCASSIPGTQYNEQFFGPGTRLTVL.

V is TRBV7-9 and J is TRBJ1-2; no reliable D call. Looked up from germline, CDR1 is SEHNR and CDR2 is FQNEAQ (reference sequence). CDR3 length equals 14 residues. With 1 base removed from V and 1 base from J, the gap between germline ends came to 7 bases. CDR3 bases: TGTGCCAGCAGCTTAGGACAAAATAACTATGGCTACACCTTC. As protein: CASSLGQNNYGYTF.

CDR3 in amino acids: CASSTGQGRDEQFF. CDR3 DNA sequence: TGCGCCAGCAGCACGGGACAGGGGCGAGATGAGCAGTTCTTC. The chain uses TRBV5-1 and TRBJ2-1, with 10 bases that match TRBD1. Per germline, CDR1 SGHRS and CDR2 YFSETQ. V gave up 4 bases and J gave up 8 bases; unmatched junction bases: 6. The CDR3 loop spans 14 amino acids.

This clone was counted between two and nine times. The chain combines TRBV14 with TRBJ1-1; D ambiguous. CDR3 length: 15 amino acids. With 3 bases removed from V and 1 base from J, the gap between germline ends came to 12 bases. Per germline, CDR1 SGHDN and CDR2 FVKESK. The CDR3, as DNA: TGTGCCAGCAGCCAGGCAGTGGGGAGGAACACTGAAGCTTTCTTT. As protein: CASSQAVGRNTEAFF.

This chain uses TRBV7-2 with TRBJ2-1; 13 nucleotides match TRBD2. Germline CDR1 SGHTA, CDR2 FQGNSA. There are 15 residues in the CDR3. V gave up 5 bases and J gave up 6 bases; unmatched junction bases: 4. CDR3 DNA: TGTGCCAGCAGCGCCCGACTAGCGGGGGGCAATGAGCAGTTCTTC. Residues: CASSARLAGGNEQFF. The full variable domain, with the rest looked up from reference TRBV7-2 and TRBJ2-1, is GAGVSQSPSNKVTEKGKDVELRCDPISGHTALYWYRQSLGQGLEFLIYFQGNSAPDKSGLPSDRFSAERTGGSVSTLTIQRTQQEDSAVYLCASSARLAGGNEQFFGPGTRLTVL.

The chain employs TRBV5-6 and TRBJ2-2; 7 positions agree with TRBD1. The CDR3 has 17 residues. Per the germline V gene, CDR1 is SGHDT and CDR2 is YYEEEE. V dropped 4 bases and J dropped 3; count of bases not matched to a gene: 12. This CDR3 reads CASSATQGQTYTGELFF. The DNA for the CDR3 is TGTGCCAGCAGCGCAACCCAGGGACAGACTTACACCGGGGAGCTGTTTTTT.

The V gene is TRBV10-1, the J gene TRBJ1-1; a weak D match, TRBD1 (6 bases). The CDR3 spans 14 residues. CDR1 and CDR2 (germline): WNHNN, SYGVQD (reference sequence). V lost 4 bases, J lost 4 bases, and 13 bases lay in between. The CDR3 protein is CASSGTTGTTEAFF. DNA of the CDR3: TGCGCCAGCAGTGGGACAACAGGGACCACTGAAGCTTTCTTT.

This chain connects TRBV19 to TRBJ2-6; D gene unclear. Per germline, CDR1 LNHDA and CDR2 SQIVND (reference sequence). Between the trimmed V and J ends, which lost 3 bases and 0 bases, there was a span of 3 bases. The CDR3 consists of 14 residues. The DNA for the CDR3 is TGTGCCAGTAGTATCGGCTCTGGGGCCAACGTCCTGACTTTC. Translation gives CASSIGSGANVLTF.

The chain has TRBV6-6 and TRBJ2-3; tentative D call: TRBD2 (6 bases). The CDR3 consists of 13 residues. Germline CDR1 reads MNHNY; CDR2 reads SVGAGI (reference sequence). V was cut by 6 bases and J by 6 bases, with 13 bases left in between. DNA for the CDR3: TGTGCCAGCAGGGGCGGGGCCGGGGATACGCAGTATTTT. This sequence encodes CASRGGAGDTQYF.

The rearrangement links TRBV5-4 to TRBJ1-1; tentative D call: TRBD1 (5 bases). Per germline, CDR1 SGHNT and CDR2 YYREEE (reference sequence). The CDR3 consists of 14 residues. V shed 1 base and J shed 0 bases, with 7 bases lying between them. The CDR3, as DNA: TGTGCCAGCAGCTTGCAGGGCATGAACACTGAAGCTTTCTTT. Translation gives CASSLQGMNTEAFF.